This record covers a single T cell receptor beta chain. This sample is drawn from a study of blood T cell repertoires in COVID-19. The wider study: In each case, the material was cDNA or gDNA derived from T cells, B-cell-depleted T cells, or PBMCs.

Using immunoSEQ multiplex PCR, the repertoire was profiled, and TCRdb retains in-frame clones only, with some absent. The sample shows 350,000 to 450,000 clones, less than 85% of them seen only once. The CDR3 runs to 15 residues. The germline V gene has CDR1 LNHDA and CDR2 SQIVND (reference sequence). V lost 3 bases and J lost 7; bases outside the gene matches: 9. The chain recombines TRBV19 with TRBJ2-1, with 7 nucleotides matching TRBD2. The sample was peripheral blood. The source is a woman under 30 with acute or convalescent COVID-19. The CDR3 bases are TGTGCCAGTAGTATGGGAGCGGGAAGAGGAAATGAGCAGTTCTTC. This gives the protein CASSMGAGRGNEQFF.